This TCR beta chain was sequenced for a study of cytomegalovirus exposure and HLA in healthy donors. General study findings and limits: Three of the chains that were CMV-associated were confirmed in vitro to be specific for CMV antigens.

The CDR3 sequence is 15 residues long. The germline V gene has CDR1 MNHEY and CDR2 SVGAGI. V was clipped by 2 bases and J by 5 bases; unmatched bases: 9. The primer mix had 60 Vbeta and 13 Jbeta primers. Generated by immunoSEQ multiplex PCR, the TCRdb table keeps only in-frame clones and is missing some. This table has some 90,000 clones, about four fifths appearing once. Worth noting for this clone: Its matching antigen is unknown.

Sequenced sample: PBMCs. The clonotype was recovered from a woman in her 70s in good health and CMV-seropositive. The chain uses TRBV6-5 and TRBJ2-7, with 7 nucleotides matching TRBD2. CDR3 sequence (DNA): TGTGCCAGCAGTTACCAGCGGGGCCTGGGGCACGAGCAGTACTTC. This translates into CASSYQRGLGHEQYF.